This T cell receptor (beta chain) came from a study of identical twins (dated by TCRdb to between 2015 and 2016). Notes on the research overall: To test whether fetal clonotypes persist, this study deep-sequenced TCR alpha and beta repertoires from monozygotic twins, from unrelated adults of various ages, and from cord blood. To rule out contamination, the twin experiments were replicated at different times with different library preparation protocols.

Paper-wide results and their limitations: Recombination models systematically underestimated out-of-frame TCR alpha sharing in monozygotic twins but agreed with sharing between unrelated individuals. Because the same donors could not be followed over many years, the conclusions depended on cross-sectional statistical analysis. Out-of-frame TCR alpha sequences shared between twins showed an excess of low generation-probability sequences compared with coincidental sharing between unrelated individuals. Abundant cord blood beta clonotypes had fewer insertions, young adult naive repertoires showed a similar but weaker trend, and memory repertoires showed no such trend. The excess sharing between twins in beta out-of-frame sequences was weaker because fewer shared sequences reduced the signal-to-noise ratio. Invariant T cells such as MAIT and iNKT could partly confound zero-insertion analyses, although diverse VJ usage argued against such confounding for most clonotypes.

The library was made by 5' RACE. Sequencing used an Illumina HiSeq 2000. A universal primer binding site was introduced by template switching, and a unique molecular identifier was present in the final cDNA, enabling accurate counting of TCR cDNA molecules. First-strand cDNA for TCR alpha and beta chains was synthesized from specific primers in the conserved constant-segment region. Each cDNA library was double barcoded, with a SMART-Mk sample barcode plus Illumina barcodes, to control for contamination. Two successive PCR steps introduced TruSeq adapter sequences along with Illumina sample barcodes. TCR alpha and beta cDNA libraries were sequenced on the Illumina HiSeq platform with custom primers. Under the source paper's analysis protocol: MiGEC was used to process raw reads and extract unique molecular identifiers, and MiXCR was used to find CDR3 positions. For each individual, recombination models were inferred using an EM algorithm with the repgenHMM and IGoR tools. The analysis of shared clonotypes was done with the tcR package in R, with sharing normalized by the product of cloneset sizes. To study raw recombination free of thymic and clonal selection effects, out-of-frame nonproductive sequences were analyzed. TCRdb reprocessing: public reads trimmed at Q25 with fastp, clones called with MiXCR, in-frame beta chains kept. Identical CDR3 proteins give one entry, which carries the most common genes and DNA. The authors' filters were not applied to this entry. The sample data list some 690,000 distinct CDR3 sequences, and around 21% of these were observed just once. Roughly 4.3% of the sample rests with the top ten.

The sample holds a few counts of this clonotype. Its recognized antigen is unknown. No per-base quality is available; no much larger clone lies one base away. The CDR3 numbers 14 residues from cysteine through phenylalanine. The read is trimmed to its CDR3 DNA, 42 bases read in frame from base 1. V and J lose 3 bases and 5 bases, and a span of 13 bases separates them. Only healthy Caucasian donors were included. Three pairs of female monozygotic twins, all aged about 18 to 30 years, were included in the twin cohort. The RNA used for TCR libraries was isolated from peripheral blood mononuclear cells. The same data also contributed to another study, on T cells expressing NK-cell markers. The second study's paper adds: Seven or eight donors provided sorted CD3+CD56+NKG2C+, CD3+CD56+NKG2C- and CD3+CD56-NKG2C+ T-cell subsets, whose TCR beta-chain repertoires were profiled. Among the eight sequenced donors, seven were HCMV-seropositive and one was HCMV-seronegative. To restrict sorting to alphabetaTCR-expressing T cells, an anti-gammadeltaTCR antibody was added in several experiments. For about 6 donors, the dominant CD3+CD56+NKG2C+ clonotypes were among the top 10 CD8+ clonotypes and accounted for about 1.0-7.5% of CD8+ T cells. Those dominant clonotypes were again the most abundant among CD3+CD56-NKG2C+ cells in a few donors, at roughly 25-65%. Whether the expanded NKG2C-expressing T cell clones were specific for HCMV antigens was left unclear. All eight donors whose samples were sequenced were randomly selected healthy volunteers, three of them men and five women. HCMV serostatus was determined by detecting HCMV-specific IgG in serum with a commercial ELISA kit. For roughly six donors, bulk peripheral blood T-cell repertoires were additionally sequenced from unsorted PBMC. Reads were demultiplexed and grouped by UMI with MIGEC, and clonotypes were assembled and quantified with MiTCR. To remove erroneous sequences, TCR cDNA sequences were retained only when supported by two or more reads. Downstream repertoire analysis used the tcR package, and clonotypes were matched across fractions by CDR3 nucleotide sequence plus V segment. VDJmatch was used to annotate antigen specificity against VDJdb, with one amino acid substitution allowed in CDR3.

Rearrangement joined TRBV12-3 or TRBV12-4 to TRBJ2-5, with TRBD2 perhaps the D gene, on 7 matching bases. The sequenced sample consisted of PBMCs. The sequence was collected from a woman aged 18-35 years in good health. The bases read TGTGCCAGCAGTTTCCGGGGGGCCCCCGAGACCCAGTACTTC. The translation is CASSFRGAPETQYF.